This T cell receptor beta chain was recorded in a study of cytomegalovirus exposure and HLA in healthy donors. Findings of the study overall: Among TCR beta chains of equal frequency, HLA-associated ones were more clonally expanded in a later analysis. Donors were assumed by presence/absence analyses to have roughly uniform sequencing depth. Across HLA loci, a later analysis found differing TCR association rates, with DRB1 most and HLA-C fewest. About 87% or about 30% of the time was how often most TCR beta V segments were productive, according to an earlier analysis.

J gave up 2 bases and V 8 bases, and 12 bases lay outside the gene matches. Germline assignment: CDR1 MGHDK and CDR2 SYGVNS. The CDR3 is 15 amino acids. PCR primers comprised 60 Vbeta and 13 Jbeta primers. Assay: immunoSEQ multiplex PCR; the TCRdb copy retains only in-frame clones and omits some. Of 130,000 or so clones listed, 75% are singletons. As to this clone: Its antigen remains unidentified.

Sequencing was performed on PBMCs. This sequence was found in a man aged 40-49 years in good health and CMV-seronegative. The chain employs TRBV25-1 and TRBJ2-7, with 7 nucleotides matching TRBD1. CDR3 bases: TGTGCCAGCGCCATCCAAGGACAGGCAGCCTACGAGCAGTACTTC. It translates to CASAIQGQAAYEQYF.